Below are 8 T cell receptor beta chains sequenced from a single sample in a study of cytomegalovirus exposure and HLA in healthy donors. PCR amplification relied on 60 Vbeta primers (plus 13 Jbeta primers). The data were produced by immunoSEQ multiplex PCR, yet TCRdb's version contains in-frame clones alone and is incomplete. Of under 150,000 clones listed, roughly 78% are singletons. The sequenced sample consisted of PBMCs. The source of these receptors is a male donor in good health and CMV-seronegative.

The chain carries TRBV9 and TRBJ2-5; tentative D call: TRBD2 (6 bases). The germline V gene has CDR1 SGDLS and CDR2 YYNGEE. Between the trimmed V and J ends, which lost 4 bases and 5 bases, there was a span of 18 bases. There are 15 residues in the CDR3. This chain's CDR3 is CASSSRDFSGETQYF. CDR3 nucleotides: TGTGCCAGCAGCTCCCGGGACTTCTCCGGGGAGACCCAGTACTTC.

The V gene is TRBV9, the J gene TRBJ2-7; maybe TRBD2 (5 bases). Germline V lookup: CDR1 SGDLS, CDR2 YYNGEE. V lost 2 bases, J lost 1 base, and 7 bases lay in between. The CDR3 loop spans 13 amino acids. CDR3 nucleotides: TGTGCCAGCAGCGTCGGAGGTTCCTACGAGCAGTACTTC. It codes for CASSVGGSYEQYF.

This rearrangement joins TRBV19 to TRBJ2-1; 8 bases align to TRBD1. Per germline, CDR1 LNHDA and CDR2 SQIVND (reference sequence). V dropped 5 bases and J dropped 0; count of bases not matched to a gene: 3. The CDR3 totals 15 residues. CDR3 bases: TGTGCCAGTAGTCCAACAGGGGGCTCCTACAATGAGCAGTTCTTC. It specifies CASSPTGGSYNEQFF.

The chain is built from TRBV6-5 and TRBJ1-1, with 10 positions matching TRBD1. The germline CDR1 and CDR2 sequences are MNHEY and SVGAGI. The CDR3 has 15 residues. Losses at the gene ends were 6 bases for V and 7 bases for J; bases not matched to a gene: 11. The CDR3 is CASRYGTGALGEAFF. The CDR3 DNA reads TGTGCCAGCAGGTACGGGACAGGGGCCCTCGGTGAAGCTTTCTTT.

This chain connects TRBV14 to TRBJ2-5; a weak D match, TRBD1 (6 bases). The length of the CDR3 is 16 residues. Looked up from germline, CDR1 is SGHDN and CDR2 is FVKESK. The V end was cut by 0 bases, the J end by 5 bases, with 16 bases between. CDR3 region: CASSQDLFPRGETQYF. CDR3 in DNA: TGTGCCAGCAGCCAAGATTTGTTCCCGAGGGGGGAGACCCAGTACTTC.

The CDR3 bases are TGTGCCAGCAGCATAGAGGGATGGAACATTCAGTACTTC. This translates into CASSIEGWNIQYF. The rearrangement links TRBV21-1 to TRBJ2-4; TRBD2 was called by the table and not checked on the DNA. TRBV21-1 is assigned pseudogene status. The CDR3 loop spans 13 amino acids.

This rearrangement joins TRBV6-6 to TRBJ2-3; 9 bases are a match to TRBD1. The CDR3 extends over 16 amino acids. The ends lost 0 bases at V and 5 bases at J; junction bases unmatched: 6. Germline V gene data show CDR1 as MNHNY and CDR2 as SVGAGI (reference sequence). DNA of the CDR3: TGTGCCAGCAGTTACTCTGGGACAGGGTGGCAAGATACGCAGTATTTT. Amino acid sequence: CASSYSGTGWQDTQYF.

The V and J genes are TRBV11-2 and TRBJ2-7; D not certain. The CDR3 length is 16 residues. Trimming pared 5 bases from V and 2 bases from J, leaving 19 bases between. CDR1 and CDR2 (germline): SGHAT, FQNNGV. CDR3 loop: CASSLNPGPRTYEQYF. CDR3 DNA sequence: TGTGCCAGCAGCCTGAATCCGGGTCCCCGAACCTACGAGCAGTACTTC.